Detailed here is one TCR beta chain. Its antigen has not been determined. No much larger clonotype is one base removed from it; base qualities were not supplied. The sample belongs to a study of blood T cell repertoires in COVID-19 (dated by TCRdb to about 2020). Looking at the study overall: Collaborator samples came from the United States, Italy and Spain and covered acute and convalescent phases of COVID-19. The repertoires were released in a freely available public database intended as a resource for research on the immune response to SARS-CoV-2. The prospective study material was composed of cDNA or gDNA derived from T cells, B-cell-depleted T cells, or PBMCs. The samples were drawn from the first 160 participants of the ongoing ImmuneRACE study and from over a thousand subjects provided by 6 global collaborators. Subjects who had been exposed to COVID-19, were actively infected with it, or had recovered from it provided the deeply sampled blood TCRbeta repertoires that made up the dataset. Nearly every sample came with metadata listing a de-identified subject ID, COVID-19 status, age in years and sex. Where available, HLA class I and class II types were taken from metadata supplied by the sample provider and were not determined by assay-based typing. Findings and caveats that apply to the study as a whole: The amount of clinical and demographic metadata varied by source and participant and was provided uncurated.

Whole blood was collected in K2EDTA tubes by collaborating institutions according to the institutions' own protocols. For TCRbeta analysis, collaborator samples were shipped as frozen whole blood, as isolated PBMCs, or as DNA extracted from either sample type. The germline V gene specifies ENHRY as CDR1 and SYGVKD as CDR2. For this chain, trimming is 3 bases at the V end and 6 bases at the J end, and the number of junction bases without a gene match is 2. Including cysteine and phenylalanine, the CDR3 has 13 amino acids. The kept DNA is CDR3 alone, 39 bases in frame from the first base. TCRbeta CDR3 regions were amplified from genomic DNA by means of the immunoSEQ Assay, a bias-controlled multiplex PCR. Regarding the original processing steps: Within the assay, amplification of reference gene primers was used to estimate how many nucleated cells each sample contained. To quantify the absolute abundance of each unique TCRbeta CDR3 rearrangement, sequence reads were collapsed and filtered. For each sample, productive Simpson clonality was calculated by taking the square root of Simpson's diversity index across productive rearrangements. What TCRdb holds here is the immuneACCESS table cut down to in-frame rearrangements. Part of the clones is not present; checked against another copy, under half of the missing clones reflect an unresolved V gene, and the others are unexplained. V and J calls plus clone size are reproduced from that table; the DNA served to infer D and trimming. This sample lists approximately 170,000 clones; more than 75% were detected once. 15% to 20% of the sample goes to the ten largest clones.

Rearrangement joined TRBV10-3 to TRBJ2-7, and TRBD1 aligns with 10 junction nucleotides. The sample was peripheral blood. The receptor comes from a man aged 60-69 years with active or convalescent COVID-19. The CDR3 reads as follows: CAISDRDRGEQYF. Here is the DNA: TGTGCCATCAGTGACCGGGACAGGGGCGAGCAGTACTTC.